Listed below are T cell receptor beta chains from one sample, sequenced in a study of blood T cells in healthy people across ages. TCRdb called the 5' RACE reads again in MiXCR, with one record for every CDR3 protein. The sample lists 550,000 to 750,000 distinct CDR3 sequences, approximately 21% occurring once. Sequencing was performed on blood. These receptors originate from a man between 65 and 85 years old in good health. Both conserved end residues are part of each CDR3. Fields, in order: D gene, clone size, V gene, J gene, CDR3 protein. A D gene is named only where the DNA matches it firmly. Not every row has a clone size; where given, it reads once, few, many or a size class.

-	many	TRBV12-3/TRBV12-4	TRBJ2-5	CASSLEGTQYF
-	-	TRBV4-2	TRBJ1-2	CASSQGNSDGYTF
-	-	TRBV3-1	TRBJ2-4	CASSQDYGAKNIQYF
TRBD2	few	TRBV29-1	TRBJ2-7	CSVGQIVRTSGTLSSYEQYF
-	-	TRBV5-1	-	CASSLELAYEQYF
-	few	TRBV3-1	TRBJ2-1	CASSPTVSSYNEQFF
TRBD1	-	TRBV5-1	TRBJ1-2	CASSPEGGQGGGYTF
-	few	TRBV24-1	TRBJ1-5	CATSDEQGKPQHF
-	few	TRBV24-1	TRBJ2-1	CATQTSGTYNEQFF
-	-	TRBV20-1	TRBJ1-4	CSALNGGGTNEKLFF
-	few	TRBV27	TRBJ2-1	CASSNPRGHEQFF
TRBD1	few	TRBV10-3	TRBJ2-5	CAISESLTGAQETQYF
-	many	TRBV4-1	TRBJ2-5	CASSQEPGARQETQYF
-	-	TRBV6-6	TRBJ2-2	CASSSSWNTGELFF
-	few	TRBV10-3	TRBJ1-2	CAISKAQGGNYGYTF
-	few	TRBV7-8	TRBJ2-3	CASSFSFTDTQYF
-	-	TRBV7-6	TRBJ2-1	CASSSGQSAYNEQFF
-	-	TRBV6-2/TRBV6-3	TRBJ2-5	CASSSTGETQYF
-	few	TRBV2	TRBJ2-5	CASSDRGRSEETQYF
-	few	TRBV7-2	TRBJ2-7	CASSPRGSPYEQYF
TRBD1	-	TRBV28	TRBJ1-5	CASSFGTGAYQPQHF
TRBD2	-	TRBV2	TRBJ2-4	CASTHGAGGPRDIQYF
TRBD1	-	TRBV25-1	TRBJ1-3	CASSGQGGISGNTIYF
-	-	TRBV12-5	TRBJ2-7	CASGLNVGAPYEQYF
TRBD1	once	TRBV6-7	TRBJ2-3	CASSVGDREADTQYF
-	-	TRBV20-1	TRBJ2-5	CSASAETQEARYF
TRBD2	few	TRBV4-3	TRBJ2-2	CASSPSGGLAGSTGELFF
TRBD2	-	TRBV7-2	TRBJ2-3	CASSLAEGLAAGDTQYF
-	-	TRBV5-1	TRBJ1-4	CASSFGGGTNEKLFF
TRBD2	few	TRBV18	TRBJ2-7	CASSGAGTSGFEQYF
TRBD2	-	TRBV9	TRBJ2-5	CASSPSTGGVSGETQYF
-	-	TRBV9	TRBJ2-7	CASSVDETSPYEQYF
TRBD1	many	TRBV5-1	TRBJ2-5	CASSLVGQQETQYF
-	few	TRBV4-3	TRBJ1-2	CASSQGTAYGYTF
TRBD1	-	TRBV5-1	TRBJ1-3	CASSSGQVDSGNTIYF
-	-	TRBV20-1	TRBJ2-4	CSAGPNGGDIQYF
TRBD1	-	TRBV5-1	TRBJ1-1	CASSWKGTGAMNTEAFF
-	-	TRBV5-1	TRBJ2-7	CASSTTRGRFYEQYF
-	few	TRBV24-1	TRBJ1-2	CAASDFTGYGYTF
-	-	TRBV7-2	TRBJ2-1	CASSNERRYNEQFF
-	few	TRBV28	TRBJ2-3	CASSLLDRLGGDTQYF
-	-	TRBV29-1	TRBJ2-1	CSVESPATKDEQFF
-	-	TRBV2	TRBJ1-2	CASSGGQGNYGYTF
-	-	TRBV7-2	-	CASSSTPGLIYEQYF
-	few	TRBV10-3	TRBJ2-5	CAISESGGKETQYF
TRBD1	few	TRBV29-1	TRBJ2-4	CSGQQGADIQYF
TRBD2	many	TRBV20-1	TRBJ2-2	CSARDSTSGNTGELFF
-	many	TRBV2	TRBJ2-7	CASSEAYEQYF
TRBD2	few	TRBV29-1	TRBJ2-3	CSVVPGGRATDTQYF
-	-	TRBV5-6	TRBJ1-4	CASSWGVSGTNEKLFF